These T cell receptor beta chains were read from a single sample in a study of OX40 agonist ivuxolimab in advanced cancers. Here immunoSEQ multiplex PCR was the method, and the copy in TCRdb shows in-frame clones only, minus some. The sample records some 100,000 clones, around 84% being singletons. This sample comprised CD4+ or CD8+ T cells sorted from blood, obtained in a trial of the OX40 agonist ivuxolimab. The receptors were gathered from an adult with an advanced solid tumor such as melanoma, head and neck, liver or kidney cancer. CDR3s leave out the opening cysteine and the closing phenylalanine or tryptophan. Each record gives: CDR3 protein, V gene, CDR3 length, J gene, D gene, clone size. D genes are given only for firm matches. Clone size is given for some rows only: seen once, a few or many times, or a class if the clone is expanded.

cdr3_aa: AISDEGLNTEAF
v_call: TRBV10-3
cdr3_length: 12
j_call: TRBJ1-1
d_call: -
clone_size: -

cdr3_aa: ASSPGTVNTDTQY
v_call: TRBV5-1
cdr3_length: 13
j_call: TRBJ2-3
d_call: TRBD1
clone_size: -

cdr3_aa: ASSPGGGRGYT
v_call: TRBV11-1
cdr3_length: 11
j_call: TRBJ1-2
d_call: -
clone_size: -

cdr3_aa: ASSSGSGQNTEAF
v_call: TRBV5-8
cdr3_length: 13
j_call: TRBJ1-1
d_call: -
clone_size: -

cdr3_aa: ASSPRPGTSFSSYNEQF
v_call: TRBV7-2
cdr3_length: 17
j_call: TRBJ2-1
d_call: TRBD2
clone_size: -

cdr3_aa: ASSSVGGSQGQETQY
v_call: TRBV11-2
cdr3_length: 15
j_call: TRBJ2-5
d_call: -
clone_size: -

cdr3_aa: ASSFGHLSGANVLT
v_call: TRBV6-5
cdr3_length: 14
j_call: TRBJ2-6
d_call: -
clone_size: few

cdr3_aa: ASSLGGGQGTDTQY
v_call: TRBV7-2
cdr3_length: 14
j_call: TRBJ2-3
d_call: TRBD1
clone_size: -

cdr3_aa: ASIGGASGGTNTGELF
v_call: TRBV2
cdr3_length: 16
j_call: TRBJ2-2
d_call: TRBD2
clone_size: -

cdr3_aa: ASSLRGTYGYT
v_call: TRBV28
cdr3_length: 11
j_call: TRBJ1-2
d_call: -
clone_size: few

cdr3_aa: ASTQSGYGYT
v_call: TRBV6-5
cdr3_length: 10
j_call: TRBJ1-2
d_call: -
clone_size: -

cdr3_aa: ASSLGQGNSPLH
v_call: TRBV5-4
cdr3_length: 12
j_call: TRBJ1-6
d_call: TRBD1
clone_size: few

cdr3_aa: ASSLGTGGNEKLF
v_call: TRBV7-2
cdr3_length: 13
j_call: TRBJ1-4
d_call: TRBD1
clone_size: -

cdr3_aa: SVGMADTQY
v_call: TRBV29-1
cdr3_length: 9
j_call: TRBJ2-3
d_call: -
clone_size: few

cdr3_aa: ASSPGISSYEQY
v_call: TRBV18
cdr3_length: 12
j_call: TRBJ2-7
d_call: -
clone_size: -

cdr3_aa: ASSPSANYGYT
v_call: TRBV6-5
cdr3_length: 11
j_call: TRBJ1-2
d_call: -
clone_size: -

cdr3_aa: ASSQNGGQGYT
v_call: TRBV7-2
cdr3_length: 11
j_call: TRBJ1-2
d_call: -
clone_size: -

cdr3_aa: ATGTGGFNYGYT
v_call: TRBV10-3
cdr3_length: 12
j_call: TRBJ1-2
d_call: TRBD1
clone_size: -

cdr3_aa: ASSYSTGTSYNEQF
v_call: TRBV6-6
cdr3_length: 14
j_call: TRBJ2-1
d_call: -
clone_size: -

cdr3_aa: ASLVRGIQETQY
v_call: TRBV2
cdr3_length: 12
j_call: TRBJ2-5
d_call: -
clone_size: -

cdr3_aa: ASSLGTNEKLF
v_call: TRBV7-9
cdr3_length: 11
j_call: TRBJ1-4
d_call: -
clone_size: -

cdr3_aa: ASSPPRGGYT
v_call: TRBV18
cdr3_length: 10
j_call: TRBJ1-2
d_call: -
clone_size: -

cdr3_aa: ASSPGTGTGTMDTEAF
v_call: TRBV5-1
cdr3_length: 16
j_call: TRBJ1-1
d_call: TRBD1
clone_size: -

cdr3_aa: ASSPRRDSFDLIY
v_call: TRBV18
cdr3_length: 13
j_call: TRBJ1-3
d_call: TRBD1
clone_size: -

cdr3_aa: ASSEQLGGPNIQY
v_call: TRBV10-2
cdr3_length: 13
j_call: TRBJ2-4
d_call: -
clone_size: -

cdr3_aa: AWSVNGAGLF
v_call: TRBV30
cdr3_length: 10
j_call: TRBJ1-4
d_call: -
clone_size: few

cdr3_aa: ASSSRTGAGYEQY
v_call: TRBV7-8
cdr3_length: 13
j_call: TRBJ2-7
d_call: TRBD1
clone_size: once

cdr3_aa: ASSIQSLLAGASSTGELF
v_call: TRBV19
cdr3_length: 18
j_call: TRBJ2-2
d_call: TRBD2
clone_size: -